One T cell receptor (beta chain) is described in this entry. Its cognate antigen is unknown. This entry belongs to a study of T-cell memory formation after mild COVID-19. Study-level results: A balance of CD4 and CD8 characterized clones contracting day 15 to 85, whereas later expanders leaned CD4+. Pre-infection memory contained some responding clones, which suggested that cross-reactive memory had joined.

The CDR3 sequence is 13 residues long. V gave up 5 bases and J gave up 6 bases, with 11 bases separating them. CDR1 and CDR2 from the germline V gene are MRHNA and SNTAGT. Libraries for TCRalpha and TCRbeta carried sample barcodes and unique molecular identifiers via 5'RACE. One entry per CDR3 protein results from TCRdb running MiXCR on the 5' RACE reads. The repertoire holds 450,000 to 650,000 distinct CDR3 sequences, approximately 21% seen once, with around 9.2% in the top ten. This sequence joins TRBV6-4 and TRBJ1-5, with a possible D match to TRBD1 (5 bases). Sequencing used PBMCs or a T cell subset sorted from them (not recorded which). This clonotype originated in an adult woman who had mild COVID-19 (a few samples of this study predate the infection). Cell type and time point are not known. The CDR3 loop reads CASSQRDGQPQHF. The CDR3 DNA follows: TGTGCCAGCAGTCAAAGGGACGGTCAGCCCCAGCATTTT.